The clone carrying this T cell receptor beta chain was observed a handful of times. This specimen belongs to a study of CD8+ T cells in alopecia areata. The overall study: Tofacitinib ran for 6 to 18 months before 6 months off drug.

Looked up from germline, CDR1 is MNHEY and CDR2 is SMNVEV (reference sequence). V was shortened by 6 bases and J by 4 bases, with 12 bases between the two germline ends. The CDR3 loop spans 13 amino acids. Specified treatment: oral pan-JAK inhibitor, 5-10 mg twice daily. RNA was isolated and reverse transcribed to cDNA, the sequencing template. Assay: immunoSEQ multiplex PCR; the TCRdb copy retains only in-frame clones and omits some. This repertoire shows fewer than 250,000 clones, under 40% found once; its top ten account for more than 0.4%. The chain carries TRBV27 and TRBJ1-2; possible D gene TRBD1, 6 bases. This receptor was obtained from a human donor with alopecia areata. Sequences were derived from CD4+ T cells sorted from blood, sampled between weeks 30 and 35, from a patient treated with tofacitinib. The CDR3 spells CASSFDRSYGYTF. CDR3 nucleotide sequence: TGTGCCAGCAGCTTCGACAGGTCCTATGGCTACACCTTC.